The clone carrying this T cell receptor beta chain appeared a single time. CDR3 length equals 16 residues. Losses at the gene ends were 0 bases for V and 2 bases for J; bases not matched to a gene: 2. Germline CDR1 SGHDT, CDR2 YYEEEE. This sample is part of a study of blood T cell repertoires in COVID-19. Turning to the study itself: Sites in the United States, Italy and Spain provided acute and convalescent COVID-19 samples. Nucleic acid was either cDNA or gDNA, and it came from T cells, B-cell-depleted T cells, or PBMCs.

Original methodology: Reference gene primers were amplified, and this amplification served to estimate nucleated cell counts. Assay used: immunoSEQ multiplex PCR; TCRdb lists only in-frame clones, some missing. D and trimming come from the DNA, and the V and J calls and clone size come from that table. The sample records 150,000 to 200,000 clones, 88% being singletons. The sequence was obtained from a man aged 45-65 years who had recovered from COVID-19. This rearrangement joins TRBV5-6 to TRBJ2-6; 7 bases fit TRBD2. Source material: peripheral blood. The CDR3 DNA follows: TGTGCCAGCAGCTTGGTTGCGGGGGCTGGGGCCAACGTCCTGACTTTC. It is translated as CASSLVAGAGANVLTF.